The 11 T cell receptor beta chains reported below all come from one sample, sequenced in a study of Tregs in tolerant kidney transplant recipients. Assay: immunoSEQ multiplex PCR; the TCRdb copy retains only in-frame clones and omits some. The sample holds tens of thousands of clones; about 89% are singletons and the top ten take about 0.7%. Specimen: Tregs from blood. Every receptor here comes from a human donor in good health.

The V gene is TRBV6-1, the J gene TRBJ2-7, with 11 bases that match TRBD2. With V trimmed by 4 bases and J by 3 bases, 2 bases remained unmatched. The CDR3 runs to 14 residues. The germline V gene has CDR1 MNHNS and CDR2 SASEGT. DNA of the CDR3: TGTGCCAGCAGTGTGACTAGCGGGATCTACGAGCAGTACTTC. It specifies CASSVTSGIYEQYF.

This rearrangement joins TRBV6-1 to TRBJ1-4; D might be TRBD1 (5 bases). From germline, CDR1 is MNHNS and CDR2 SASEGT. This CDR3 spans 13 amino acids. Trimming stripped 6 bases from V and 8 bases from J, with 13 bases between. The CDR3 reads CASRRGPGEKLFF. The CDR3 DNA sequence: TGTGCCAGCAGAAGGGGTCCCGGCGAAAAACTGTTTTTT.

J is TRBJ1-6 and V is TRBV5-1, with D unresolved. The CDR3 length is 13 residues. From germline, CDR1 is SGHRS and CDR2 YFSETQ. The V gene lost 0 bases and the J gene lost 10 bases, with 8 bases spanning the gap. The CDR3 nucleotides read TGCGCCAGCAGCTTGGCCTGGGAGTCACCCCTCCACTTT. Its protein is CASSLAWESPLHF.

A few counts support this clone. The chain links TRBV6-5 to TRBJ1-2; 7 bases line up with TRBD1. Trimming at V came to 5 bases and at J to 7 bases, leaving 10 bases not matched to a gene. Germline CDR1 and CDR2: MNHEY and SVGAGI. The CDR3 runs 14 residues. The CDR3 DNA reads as TGTGCCAGCAGTGTCTCCGGGACAGTGAGTGGCTACACCTTC. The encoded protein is CASSVSGTVSGYTF.

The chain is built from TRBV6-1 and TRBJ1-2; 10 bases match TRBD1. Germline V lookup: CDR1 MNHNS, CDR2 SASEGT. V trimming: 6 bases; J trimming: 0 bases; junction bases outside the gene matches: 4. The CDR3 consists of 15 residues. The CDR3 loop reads CASRDRGSANYGYTF. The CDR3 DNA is TGTGCCAGCAGGGACAGGGGGTCGGCTAACTATGGCTACACCTTC.

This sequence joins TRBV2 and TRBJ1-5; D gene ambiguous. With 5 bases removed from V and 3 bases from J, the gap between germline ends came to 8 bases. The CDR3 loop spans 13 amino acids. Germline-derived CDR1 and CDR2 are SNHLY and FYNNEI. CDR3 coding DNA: TGTGCCAGCAGTCGCCAGGCCAATCAGCCCCAGCATTTT. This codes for CASSRQANQPQHF.

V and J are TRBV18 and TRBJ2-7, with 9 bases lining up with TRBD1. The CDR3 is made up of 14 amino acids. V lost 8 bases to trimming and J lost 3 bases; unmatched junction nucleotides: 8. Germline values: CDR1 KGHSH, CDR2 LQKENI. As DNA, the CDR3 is TGTGCCAGCCACCGCGGGGGACAGGGCTACGAGCAGTACTTC. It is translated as CASHRGGQGYEQYF.

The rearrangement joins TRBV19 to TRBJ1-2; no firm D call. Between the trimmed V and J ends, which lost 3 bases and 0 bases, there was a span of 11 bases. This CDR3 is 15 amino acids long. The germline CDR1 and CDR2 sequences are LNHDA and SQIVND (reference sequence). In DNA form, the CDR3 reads TGTGCCAGTAGTATGTACAGATCTTCTAACTATGGCTACACCTTC. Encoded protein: CASSMYRSSNYGYTF.

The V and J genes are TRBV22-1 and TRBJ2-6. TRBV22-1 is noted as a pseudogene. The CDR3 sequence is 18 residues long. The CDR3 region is CPGSWLGSEQSRANVLTF. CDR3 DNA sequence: TGTCCTGGGAGTTGGTTGGGAAGCGAACAAAGTCGGGCCAACGTCCTGACTTTC.

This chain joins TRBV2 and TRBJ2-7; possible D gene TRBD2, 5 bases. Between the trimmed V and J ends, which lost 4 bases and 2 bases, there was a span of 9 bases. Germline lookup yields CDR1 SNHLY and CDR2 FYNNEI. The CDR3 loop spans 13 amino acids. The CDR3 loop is CASSGEFTYEQYF. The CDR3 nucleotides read TGTGCCAGCAGTGGGGAGTTTACCTACGAGCAGTACTTC.

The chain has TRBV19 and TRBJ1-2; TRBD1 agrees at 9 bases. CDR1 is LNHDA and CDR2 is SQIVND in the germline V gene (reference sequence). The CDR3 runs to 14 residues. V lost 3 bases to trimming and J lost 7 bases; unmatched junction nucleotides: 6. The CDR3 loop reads CASSIRGTGFGYTF. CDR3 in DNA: TGTGCCAGTAGTATTAGAGGGACAGGGTTTGGCTACACCTTC.